Below, one T cell receptor beta chain is given with its context. As yet, its antigen is unknown. The CDR3 consists of 14 residues. CDR1 and CDR2 (germline): SQVTM, ANQGSEA. This sample is part of a study of monozygotic twins with inflammatory bowel disease. General observations from the study: None of the different T cell subtypes could be distinguished from one another.

Samples each yielded cDNA through eight separate reactions. After re-calling the 5' RACE reads, TCRdb lists one entry per CDR3 protein, DNA absent. There are about 210,000 distinct CDR3 sequences in the sample, with roughly 1.5% held by the top ten. The sequence was obtained from a human donor with ulcerative colitis or Crohn's disease, or a healthy co-twin of an affected twin (not recorded which). The sample taken for sequencing was blood. This rearrangement joins TRBV29-1 to TRBJ2-1; the TCRdb call, TRBD1, lacks DNA for checking. CDR3 loop: CSVEGQGTYNEQFF.